This TCR beta chain comes out of a study of beta chain features in type 1 diabetes. Study as a whole: Patients and healthy donors were similar in age, gender and cell yields. The samples had around 98 million sorted cells examined in all. Whole-study findings and limits: Patients' naive, central memory and regulatory TCRB repertoires appeared more alike than those of healthy donors. Cells with high TCR expression could be over-represented when cDNA is sequenced.

This clone was counted between two and nine times. The antigen is not known. The authors reverse transcribed all of the isolated RNA, so sequencing captured expressed TCRB transcripts. The table came from immunoSEQ multiplex PCR; TCRdb's copy has only in-frame clones and leaves some out. The sample contains roughly 500,000 clones, around 30% of which appear only once. CDR1 is SQVTM and CDR2 is ANQGSEA in the germline V gene. The CDR3 is 13 residues long. V lost 7 bases, J lost 8 bases, and 20 bases lay in between. The TCR was taken from a man aged 18 to 29 in good health. The material sequenced was naive CD4+ T cells from blood. The genes are TRBV29-1 and TRBJ1-1, with D unclear. The CDR3 nucleotides read TGCAGCGCTAAGTTCCTCGCACGGAGCGAAGCTTTCTTT. Amino acid sequence: CSAKFLARSEAFF.